This passage covers 5 T cell receptor beta chains from one sample sequenced in a study of control samples from healthy donors and cancer patients. This table comes from immunoSEQ multiplex PCR, and its TCRdb copy is limited to in-frame clones, with some not included. The sample includes tens of thousands of clones, over 75% of them seen just once. Sequenced input: blood. The receptor source for this set is a woman in her forties or fifties in good health.

This clone appeared a single time. The V gene is TRBV3-1 (or the pseudogene TRBV3-2), the J gene TRBJ2-2; D assignment may be TRBD1 or TRBD2 (5 bases each). CDR3 size: 15 residues. V was clipped by 6 bases and J by 5 bases, with 16 bases between them. The V gene's germline CDR1 is LGHDT and CDR2 YNNKEL (reference sequence). This chain's CDR3 is CASRLTTWGTGELFF. CDR3 bases: TGTGCCAGCAGGCTGACCACCTGGGGGACCGGGGAGCTGTTTTTT.

This chain joins TRBV28 and TRBJ1-3, with unresolved D. This CDR3 spans 15 amino acids. Per germline, CDR1 MDHEN and CDR2 SYDVKM. The V end lost 6 bases, the J end lost 0 bases, and 12 bases lay between the germline ends. CDR3 loop: CASRGSTASGNTIYF. As DNA, the CDR3 is TGTGCCAGCAGGGGCAGTACAGCCTCTGGAAACACCATATATTTT. The entire variable domain, with the rest obtained from reference TRBV28 and TRBJ1-3, is as follows: DVKVTQSSRYLVKRTGEKVFLECVQDMDHENMFWYRQDPGLGLRLIYFSYDVKMKEKGDIPEGYSVSREKKERFSLILESASTNQTSMYLCASRGSTASGNTIYFGEGSWLTVV.

This sequence joins TRBV28 and TRBJ2-7; D unclear. Germline V gives CDR1 MDHEN, CDR2 SYDVKM. The CDR3 length is 14 residues. The germline V and J ends were trimmed by 5 bases and 3 bases, with 14 bases remaining between them. DNA for the CDR3: TGTGCCAGCAGTCCCGGTGGGTACGTCTACGAGCAGTACTTC. It translates to CASSPGGYVYEQYF.

The J gene is TRBJ1-3, the V gene TRBV21-1; the table's D call of TRBD1 was not tested on the DNA. TRBV21-1 is recorded as a pseudogene. The CDR3 has 11 residues. CDR3 in amino acids: CARQGRNTIYF. The CDR3 DNA follows: TGTGCCCGACAGGGGAGAAACACCATATATTTT.

This chain connects TRBV5-1 to TRBJ1-2; 7 nucleotides line up with TRBD1. The CDR3 consists of 13 residues. The germline V gene encodes CDR1 SGHRS and CDR2 YFSETQ. V shed 4 bases, J shed 6 bases, and the junction held 6 bases outside the gene matches. The CDR3, as DNA: TGCGCCAGCAGCGGGACAGCATCCCATGGCTACACCTTC. It translates to CASSGTASHGYTF.